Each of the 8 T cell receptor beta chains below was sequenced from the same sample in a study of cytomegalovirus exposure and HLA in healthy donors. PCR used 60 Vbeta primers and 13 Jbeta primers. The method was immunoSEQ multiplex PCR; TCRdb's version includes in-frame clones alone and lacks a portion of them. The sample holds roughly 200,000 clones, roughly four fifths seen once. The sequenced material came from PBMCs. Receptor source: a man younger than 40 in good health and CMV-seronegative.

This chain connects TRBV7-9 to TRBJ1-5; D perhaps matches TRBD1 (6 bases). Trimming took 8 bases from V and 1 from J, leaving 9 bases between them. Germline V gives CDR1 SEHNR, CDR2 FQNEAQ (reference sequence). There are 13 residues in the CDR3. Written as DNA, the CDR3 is TGTGCCAGCGGGCAGGGGAGCAATCAGCCCCAGCATTTT. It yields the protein CASGQGSNQPQHF.

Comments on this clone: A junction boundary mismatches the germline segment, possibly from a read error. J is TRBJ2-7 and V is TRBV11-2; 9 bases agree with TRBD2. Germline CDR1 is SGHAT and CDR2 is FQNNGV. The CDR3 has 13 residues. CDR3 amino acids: CASSLGRSSGADF. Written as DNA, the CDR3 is TGTGCCAGCAGCTTAGGACGATCTAGCGGGGCGGACTTC.

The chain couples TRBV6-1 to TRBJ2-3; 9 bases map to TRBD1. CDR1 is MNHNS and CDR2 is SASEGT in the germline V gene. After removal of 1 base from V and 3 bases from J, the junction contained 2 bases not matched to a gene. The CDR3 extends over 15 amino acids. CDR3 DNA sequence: TGTGCCAGCAGTGAAGGGGGGACAGGGACAGATACGCAGTATTTT. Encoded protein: CASSEGGTGTDTQYF.

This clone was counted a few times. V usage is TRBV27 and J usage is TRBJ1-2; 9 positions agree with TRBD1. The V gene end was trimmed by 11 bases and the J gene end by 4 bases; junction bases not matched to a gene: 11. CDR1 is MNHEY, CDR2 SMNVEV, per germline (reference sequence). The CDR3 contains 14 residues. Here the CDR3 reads CAASGTGNSYGYTF. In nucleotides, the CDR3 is TGTGCCGCCTCCGGGACAGGGAATAGCTATGGCTACACCTTC.

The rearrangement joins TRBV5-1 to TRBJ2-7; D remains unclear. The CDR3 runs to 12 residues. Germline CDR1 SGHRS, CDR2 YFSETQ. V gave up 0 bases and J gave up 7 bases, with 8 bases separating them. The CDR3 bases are TGCGCCAGCAGCTTGGCCTTAACAGAGCAGTACTTC. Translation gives CASSLALTEQYF.

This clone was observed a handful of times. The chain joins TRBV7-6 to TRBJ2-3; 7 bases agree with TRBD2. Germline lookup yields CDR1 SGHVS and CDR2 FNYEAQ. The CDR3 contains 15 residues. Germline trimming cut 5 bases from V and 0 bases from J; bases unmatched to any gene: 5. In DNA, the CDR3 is TGTGCCAGCAGCGCATCTAGCGGAAGCACAGATACGCAGTATTTT. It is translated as CASSASSGSTDTQYF.

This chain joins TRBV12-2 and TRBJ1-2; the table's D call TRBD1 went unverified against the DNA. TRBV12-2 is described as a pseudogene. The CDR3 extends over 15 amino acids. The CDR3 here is CASRFDRGLYYGYTF. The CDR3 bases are TGTGCAAGTCGCTTCGACAGGGGATTATACTATGGCTACACCTTC.

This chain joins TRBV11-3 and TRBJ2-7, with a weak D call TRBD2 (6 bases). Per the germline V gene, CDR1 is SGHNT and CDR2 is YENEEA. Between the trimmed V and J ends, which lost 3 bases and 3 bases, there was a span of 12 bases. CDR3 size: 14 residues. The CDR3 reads CASSFSGGSYEQYF. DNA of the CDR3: TGTGCCAGCAGCTTTAGTGGGGGGAGCTACGAGCAGTACTTC.